This T cell receptor beta chain was profiled in a study of cytomegalovirus exposure and HLA in healthy donors. Overall study findings and caveats: Most of the TCR beta V segments (in an earlier analysis) were productive either about 87% or about 30% of the time. In a later analysis, the majority of CMV-associated beta chains seemingly showed HLA restriction.

Trimming removed 5 bases from V and 8 bases from J; junction bases left unmatched: 17. The germline V gene has CDR1 PRHDT and CDR2 FYEKMQ (reference sequence). This CDR3 spans 16 amino acids. To note about this clone: Its target is not known.

Vbeta (60) and Jbeta (13) primers were used in the PCR. Profiling relied on immunoSEQ multiplex PCR, and the TCRdb table lists in-frame clones only, not all of them. The profile covers 130,000 or so clones, with 75% appearing a single time and 3% to 3.5% taken by the ten largest. This sequence originates from a man between 40 and 49 years old in good health and CMV-seronegative. The material sequenced was PBMCs. The chain is built from TRBV13 and TRBJ1-2, with 7 bases matching TRBD1. The CDR3 loop reads CASSQRELQGRCGYTF. CDR3 DNA sequence: TGTGCCAGCAGCCAACGGGAATTACAGGGGAGATGCGGCTACACCTTC.